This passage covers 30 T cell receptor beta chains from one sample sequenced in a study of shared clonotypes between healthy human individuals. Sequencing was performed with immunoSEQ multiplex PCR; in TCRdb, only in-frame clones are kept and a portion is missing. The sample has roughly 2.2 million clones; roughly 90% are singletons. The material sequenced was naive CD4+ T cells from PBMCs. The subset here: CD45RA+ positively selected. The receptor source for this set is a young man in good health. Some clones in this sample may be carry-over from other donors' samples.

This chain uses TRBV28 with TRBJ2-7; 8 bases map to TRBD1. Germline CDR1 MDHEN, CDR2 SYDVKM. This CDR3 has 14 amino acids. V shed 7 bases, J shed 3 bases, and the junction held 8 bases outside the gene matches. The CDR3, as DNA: TGTGCCAGCAACACCGGGACAGGCCTCTACGAGCAGTACTTC. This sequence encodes CASNTGTGLYEQYF.

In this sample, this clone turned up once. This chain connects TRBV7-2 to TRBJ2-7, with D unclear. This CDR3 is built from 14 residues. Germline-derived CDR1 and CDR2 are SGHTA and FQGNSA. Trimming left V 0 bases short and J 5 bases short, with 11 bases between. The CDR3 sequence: CASSLAFTYNEQYF. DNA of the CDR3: TGTGCCAGCAGCTTAGCGTTCACCTACAACGAGCAGTACTTC. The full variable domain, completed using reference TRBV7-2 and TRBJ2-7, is GAGVSQSPSNKVTEKGKDVELRCDPISGHTALYWYRQSLGQGLEFLIYFQGNSAPDKSGLPSDRFSAERTGGSVSTLTIQRTQQEDSAVYLCASSLAFTYNEQYFGPGTRLTVT.

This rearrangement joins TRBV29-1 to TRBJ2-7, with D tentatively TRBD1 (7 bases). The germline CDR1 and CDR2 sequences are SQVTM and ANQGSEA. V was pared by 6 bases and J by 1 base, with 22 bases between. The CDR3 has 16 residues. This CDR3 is CSVRGARQGTSYEQYF. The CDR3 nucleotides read TGCAGCGTGAGGGGGGCCCGACAGGGTACTTCCTACGAGCAGTACTTC.

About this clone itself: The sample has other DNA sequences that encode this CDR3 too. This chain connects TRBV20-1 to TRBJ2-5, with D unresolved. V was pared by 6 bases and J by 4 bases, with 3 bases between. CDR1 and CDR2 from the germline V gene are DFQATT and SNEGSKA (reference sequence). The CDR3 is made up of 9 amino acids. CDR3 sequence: CSARETQYF. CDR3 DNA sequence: TGCAGTGCCCGAGAGACCCAGTACTTC.

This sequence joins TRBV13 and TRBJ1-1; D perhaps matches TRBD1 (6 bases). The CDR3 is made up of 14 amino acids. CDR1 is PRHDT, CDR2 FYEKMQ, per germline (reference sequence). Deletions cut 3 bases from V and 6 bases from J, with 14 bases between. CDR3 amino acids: CASSLTGARAEAFF. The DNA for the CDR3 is TGTGCCAGCAGCTTGACAGGTGCTCGGGCTGAAGCTTTCTTT.

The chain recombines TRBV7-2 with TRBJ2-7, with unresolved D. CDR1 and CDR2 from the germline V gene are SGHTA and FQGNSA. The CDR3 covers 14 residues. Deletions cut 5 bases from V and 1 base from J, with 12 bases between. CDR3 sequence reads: CASSEQWQSYEQYF. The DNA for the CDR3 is TGTGCCAGCAGCGAACAATGGCAATCCTACGAGCAGTACTTC.

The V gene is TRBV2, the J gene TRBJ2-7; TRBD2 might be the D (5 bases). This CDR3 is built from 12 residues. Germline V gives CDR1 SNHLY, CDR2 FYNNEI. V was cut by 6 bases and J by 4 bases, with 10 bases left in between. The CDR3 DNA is TGTGCCAGCAGGAGGGTTGATTACGAGCAGTACTTC. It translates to CASRRVDYEQYF.

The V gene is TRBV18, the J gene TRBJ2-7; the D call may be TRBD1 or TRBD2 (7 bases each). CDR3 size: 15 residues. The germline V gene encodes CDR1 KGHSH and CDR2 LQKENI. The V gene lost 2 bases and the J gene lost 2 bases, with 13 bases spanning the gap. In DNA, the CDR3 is TGTGCCAGCTCACCAGGGGGAGGGGGCACCTACGAGCAGTACTTC. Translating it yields CASSPGGGGTYEQYF. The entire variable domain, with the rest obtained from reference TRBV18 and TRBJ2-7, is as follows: NAGVMQNPRHLVRRRGQEARLRCSPMKGHSHVYWYRQLPEEGLKFMVYLQKENIIDESGMPKERFSAEFPKEGPSILRIQQVVRGDSAAYFCASSPGGGGTYEQYFGPGTRLTVT.

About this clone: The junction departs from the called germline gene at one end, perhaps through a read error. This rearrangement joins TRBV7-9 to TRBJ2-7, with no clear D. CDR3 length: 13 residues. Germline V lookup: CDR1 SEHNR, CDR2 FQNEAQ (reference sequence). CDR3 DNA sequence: TGTGCCGGCAGCCCCCGTTCGACCTACGAGCAGTACTTC. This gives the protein CAGSPRSTYEQYF.

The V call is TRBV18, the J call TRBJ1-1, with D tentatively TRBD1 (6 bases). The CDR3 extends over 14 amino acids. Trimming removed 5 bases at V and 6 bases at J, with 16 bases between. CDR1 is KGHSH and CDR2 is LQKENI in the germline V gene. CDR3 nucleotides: TGTGCCAGCTCATTGACAAACAGGGACGCTGAAGCTTTCTTT. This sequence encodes CASSLTNRDAEAFF.

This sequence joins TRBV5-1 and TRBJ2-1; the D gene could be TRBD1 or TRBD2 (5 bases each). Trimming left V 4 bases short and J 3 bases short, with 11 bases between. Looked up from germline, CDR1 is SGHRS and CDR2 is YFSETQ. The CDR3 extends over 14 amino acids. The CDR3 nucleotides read TGCGCCAGCAGCGGGACGAGGGGCTACAATGAGCAGTTCTTC. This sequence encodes CASSGTRGYNEQFF.

CDR3 sequence reads: CASGQGHYGYTF. For the CDR3, the DNA is TGTGCCAGTGGACAGGGCCACTATGGCTACACCTTC. The chain recombines TRBV19 with TRBJ1-2; 8 bases fit TRBD1. Germline V gene data show CDR1 as LNHDA and CDR2 as SQIVND (reference sequence). CDR3 length: 12 residues. V was clipped by 8 bases and J by 3 bases; unmatched bases: 2.

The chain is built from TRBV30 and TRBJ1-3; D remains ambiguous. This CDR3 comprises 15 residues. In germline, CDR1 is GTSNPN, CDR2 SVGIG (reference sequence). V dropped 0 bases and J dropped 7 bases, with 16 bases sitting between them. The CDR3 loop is CAWSVVGVAANTIYF. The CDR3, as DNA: TGTGCCTGGAGTGTTGTTGGCGTCGCGGCGAACACCATATATTTT.

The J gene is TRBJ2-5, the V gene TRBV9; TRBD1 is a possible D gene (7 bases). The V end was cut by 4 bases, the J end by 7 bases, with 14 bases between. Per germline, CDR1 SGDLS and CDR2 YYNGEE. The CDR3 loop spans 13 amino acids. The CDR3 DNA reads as TGTGCCAGCAGCCGGGGGCAGGGGGTGACCCAGTACTTC. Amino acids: CASSRGQGVTQYF.

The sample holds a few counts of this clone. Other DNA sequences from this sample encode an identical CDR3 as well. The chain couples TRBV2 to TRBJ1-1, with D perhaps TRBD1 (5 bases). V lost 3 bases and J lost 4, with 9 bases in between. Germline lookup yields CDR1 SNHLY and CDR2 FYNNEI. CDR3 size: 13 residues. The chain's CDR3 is CASSDEGSTEAFF. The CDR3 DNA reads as TGTGCCAGCAGTGATGAGGGGAGCACTGAAGCTTTCTTT. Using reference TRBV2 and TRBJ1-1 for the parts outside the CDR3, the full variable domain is EPEVTQTPSHQVTQMGQEVILRCVPISNHLYFYWYRQILGQKVEFLVSFYNNEISEKSEIFDDQFSVERPDGSNFTLKIRSTKLEDSAMYFCASSDEGSTEAFFGQGTRLTVV.

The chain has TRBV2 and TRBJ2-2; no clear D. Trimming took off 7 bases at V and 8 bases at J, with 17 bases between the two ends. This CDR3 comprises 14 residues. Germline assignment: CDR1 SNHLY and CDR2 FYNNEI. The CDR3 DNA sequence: TGTGCCAGCAAGGTAGGCTCCCTGCGAGGGGAGCTGTTTTTT. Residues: CASKVGSLRGELFF.

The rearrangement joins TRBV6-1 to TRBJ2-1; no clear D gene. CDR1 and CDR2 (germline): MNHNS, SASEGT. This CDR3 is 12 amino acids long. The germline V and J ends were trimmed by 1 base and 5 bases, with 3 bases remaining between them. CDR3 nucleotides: TGTGCCAGCAGTGAAGAGAACAATGAGCAGTTCTTC. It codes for CASSEENNEQFF.

CDR3 in amino acids: CASSLGGASGEQFF. The CDR3 nucleotides read TGTGCCAGCAGCTTAGGGGGTGCCAGCGGCGAGCAGTTCTTC. This chain joins TRBV7-8 and TRBJ2-1; perhaps TRBD2 as D (5 bases). Germline V gene data show CDR1 as SGHVS and CDR2 as FQNEAQ. There are 14 residues in the CDR3. V dropped 1 base and J dropped 10 bases, with 14 bases sitting between them. Together with reference TRBV7-8 and TRBJ2-1, the CDR3 gives the full variable domain: GAGVSQSPRYKVAKRGQDVALRCDPISGHVSLFWYQQALGQGPEFLTYFQNEAQLDKSGLPSDRFFAERPEGSVSTLKIQRTQQEDSAVYLCASSLGGASGEQFFGPGTRLTVL.

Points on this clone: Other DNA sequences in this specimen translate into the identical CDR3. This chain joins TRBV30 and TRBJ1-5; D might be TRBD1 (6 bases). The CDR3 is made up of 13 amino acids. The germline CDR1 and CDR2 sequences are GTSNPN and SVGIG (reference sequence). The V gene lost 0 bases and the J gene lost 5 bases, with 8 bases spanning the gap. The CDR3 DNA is TGTGCCTGGAGTGTAGGGGGGGATCAGCCCCAGCATTTT. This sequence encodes CAWSVGGDQPQHF.

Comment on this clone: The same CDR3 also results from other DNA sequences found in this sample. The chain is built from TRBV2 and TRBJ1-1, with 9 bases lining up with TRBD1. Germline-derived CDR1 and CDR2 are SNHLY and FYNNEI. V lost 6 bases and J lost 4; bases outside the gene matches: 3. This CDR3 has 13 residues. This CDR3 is CASRLTGGTEAFF. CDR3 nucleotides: TGTGCCAGCAGGCTGACAGGGGGCACTGAAGCTTTCTTT. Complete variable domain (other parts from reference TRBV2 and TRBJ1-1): EPEVTQTPSHQVTQMGQEVILRCVPISNHLYFYWYRQILGQKVEFLVSFYNNEISEKSEIFDDQFSVERPDGSNFTLKIRSTKLEDSAMYFCASRLTGGTEAFFGQGTRLTVV.

CDR3 in amino acids: CASRGRGPHEQYF. CDR3 in DNA: TGTGCCAGCAGGGGCAGGGGGCCCCACGAGCAGTACTTC. This chain links TRBV2 with TRBJ2-7; 8 bases are a match to TRBD1. CDR3 size: 13 residues. The V gene end was trimmed by 6 bases and the J gene end by 5 bases; junction bases not matched to a gene: 6. Germline CDR1 is SNHLY and CDR2 is FYNNEI.

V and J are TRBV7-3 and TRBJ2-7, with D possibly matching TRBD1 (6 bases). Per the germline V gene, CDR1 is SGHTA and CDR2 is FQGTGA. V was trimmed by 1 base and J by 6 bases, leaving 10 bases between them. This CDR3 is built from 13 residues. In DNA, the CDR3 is TGTGCCAGCAGCTTAAGCCCAGGGGTCGAGCAGTACTTC. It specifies CASSLSPGVEQYF.

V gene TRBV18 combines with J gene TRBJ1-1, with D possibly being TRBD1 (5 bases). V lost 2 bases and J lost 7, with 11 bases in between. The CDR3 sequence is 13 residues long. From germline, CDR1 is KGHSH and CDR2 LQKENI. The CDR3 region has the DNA TGTGCCAGCTCACCAAAAGGGACGCTTGAAGCTTTCTTT. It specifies CASSPKGTLEAFF.

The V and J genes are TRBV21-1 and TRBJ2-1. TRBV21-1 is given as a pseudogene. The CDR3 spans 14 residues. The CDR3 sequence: CASIPRSSYNEQFF. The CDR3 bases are TGTGCCAGCATCCCCAGGAGCTCCTACAATGAGCAGTTCTTC.

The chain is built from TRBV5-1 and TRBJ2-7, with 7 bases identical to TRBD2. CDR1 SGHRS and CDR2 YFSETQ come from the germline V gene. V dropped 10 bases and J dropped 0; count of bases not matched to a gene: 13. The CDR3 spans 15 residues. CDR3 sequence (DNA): TGCGCCCGCCTAAGGGATCGCGGGAGCTCCTACGAGCAGTACTTC. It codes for CARLRDRGSSYEQYF.

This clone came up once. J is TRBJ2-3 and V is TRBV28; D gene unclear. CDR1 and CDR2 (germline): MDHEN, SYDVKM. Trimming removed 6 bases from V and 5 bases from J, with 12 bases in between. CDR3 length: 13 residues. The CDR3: CASSTDGLDTQYF. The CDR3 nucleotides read TGTGCCAGCAGCACGGACGGGCTAGATACGCAGTATTTT.

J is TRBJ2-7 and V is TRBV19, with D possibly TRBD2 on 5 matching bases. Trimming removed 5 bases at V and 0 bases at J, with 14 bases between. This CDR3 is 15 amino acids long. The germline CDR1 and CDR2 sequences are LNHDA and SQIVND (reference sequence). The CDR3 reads CASSRSSRDSYEQYF. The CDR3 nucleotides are TGTGCCAGTAGTCGTTCTAGCCGGGACTCCTACGAGCAGTACTTC.

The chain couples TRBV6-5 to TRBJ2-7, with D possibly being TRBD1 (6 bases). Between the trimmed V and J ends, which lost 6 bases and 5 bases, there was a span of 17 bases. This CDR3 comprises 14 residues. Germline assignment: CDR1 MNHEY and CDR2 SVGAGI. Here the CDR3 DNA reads TGTGCCAGCAGCCCCCCCGGGACACTGGACGAGCAGTACTTC. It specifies CASSPPGTLDEQYF.

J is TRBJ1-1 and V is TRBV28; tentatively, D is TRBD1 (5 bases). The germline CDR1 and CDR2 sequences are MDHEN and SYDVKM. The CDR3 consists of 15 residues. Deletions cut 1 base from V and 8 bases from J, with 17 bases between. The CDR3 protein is CASSLSPAGPEEAFF. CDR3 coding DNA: TGTGCCAGCAGTTTATCCCCAGCAGGGCCCGAAGAAGCTTTCTTT.

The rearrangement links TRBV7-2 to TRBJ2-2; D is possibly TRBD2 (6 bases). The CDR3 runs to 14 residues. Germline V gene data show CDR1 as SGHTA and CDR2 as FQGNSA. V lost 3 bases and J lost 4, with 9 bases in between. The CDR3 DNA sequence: TGTGCCAGCAGCTTGGACTACCGCACCGGGGAGCTGTTTTTT. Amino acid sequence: CASSLDYRTGELFF.